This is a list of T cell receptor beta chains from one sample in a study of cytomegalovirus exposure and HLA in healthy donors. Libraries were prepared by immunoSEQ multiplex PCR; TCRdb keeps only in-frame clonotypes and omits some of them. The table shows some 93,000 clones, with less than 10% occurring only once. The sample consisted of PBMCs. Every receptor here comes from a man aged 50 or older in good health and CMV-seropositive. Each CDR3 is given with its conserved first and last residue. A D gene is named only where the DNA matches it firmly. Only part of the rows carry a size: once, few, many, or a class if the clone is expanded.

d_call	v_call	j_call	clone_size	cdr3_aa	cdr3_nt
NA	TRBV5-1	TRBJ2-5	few	CASSRAGGPEETQYF	TGCGCCAGCAGTCGGGCCGGGGGACCGGAAGAGACCCAGTACTTC
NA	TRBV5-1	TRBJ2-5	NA	CASSRGRETQYF	TGCGCCAGCTCCCGGGGGAGGGAGACCCAGTACTTC
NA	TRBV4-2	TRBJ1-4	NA	CASSQAGVGDEKLFF	TGTGCCAGCAGCCAAGCAGGGGTGGGGGATGAAAAACTGTTTTTT
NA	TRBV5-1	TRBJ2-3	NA	CASVSVAGKDTQYF	TGCGCCAGCGTCTCGGTGGCAGGAAAAGATACGCAGTATTTT
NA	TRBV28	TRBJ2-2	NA	CASSFFDLRVTTGELFF	TGTGCCAGCAGTTTTTTTGATTTGAGGGTTACGACCGGGGAGCTGTTTTTT
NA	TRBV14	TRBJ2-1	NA	CASSQDVGALQFF	TGTGCCAGCAGCCAAGATGTGGGGGCCCTCCAGTTCTTC
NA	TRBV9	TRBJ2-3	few	CASSPVGRMSDTQYF	TGTGCCAGCAGCCCTGTGGGCCGCATGTCAGATACGCAGTATTTT
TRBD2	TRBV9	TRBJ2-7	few	CASSVASGPAYEQYF	TGTGCCAGCAGCGTAGCTAGCGGGCCAGCCTACGAGCAGTACTTC
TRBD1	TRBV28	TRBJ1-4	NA	CASSSQPGQGASGEKLFF	TGTGCCAGCAGTTCCCAACCGGGACAGGGGGCTAGTGGTGAAAAACTGTTTTTT
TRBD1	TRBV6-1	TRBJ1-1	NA	CASSEWRAGRQGGAEAFF	TGTGCCAGCAGTGAATGGAGGGCGGGAAGACAGGGCGGTGCTGAAGCTTTCTTT
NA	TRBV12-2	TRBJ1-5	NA	CASRRRAGGRQPQHF	TGTGCAAGTCGCCGAAGAGCAGGGGGAAGGCAGCCCCAGCATTTT
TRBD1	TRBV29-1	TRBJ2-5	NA	CSVVDRGGTQYF	TGCAGCGTTGTGGACAGGGGGGGGACCCAGTACTTC
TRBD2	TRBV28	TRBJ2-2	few	CASSLSAGVGGELFF	TGTGCCAGCAGTTTATCAGCGGGAGTGGGCGGGGAGCTGTTTTTT
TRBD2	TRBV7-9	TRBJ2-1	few	CASSFAGGNNEQFF	TGTGCCAGCAGCTTCGCGGGAGGGAACAATGAGCAGTTCTTC
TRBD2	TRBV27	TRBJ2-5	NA	CASSRTSGRAGETQYF	TGTGCCAGCAGCCGCACTAGCGGGAGGGCCGGGGAGACCCAGTACTTC
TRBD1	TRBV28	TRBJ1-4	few	CASSRTGEKLFF	TGTGCCAGCAGTAGGACAGGCGAAAAACTGTTTTTT
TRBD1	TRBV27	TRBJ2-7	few	CASSSAGGRTYEQYF	TGTGCCAGCAGTAGCGCAGGGGGTCGGACCTACGAGCAGTACTTC
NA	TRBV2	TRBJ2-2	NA	CASVTDPPGELFF	TGTGCCAGCGTGACAGATCCCCCCGGGGAGCTGTTTTTT
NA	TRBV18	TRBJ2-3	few	CASFRGSTDTQYF	TGTGCCAGCTTTAGAGGAAGCACAGATACGCAGTATTTT
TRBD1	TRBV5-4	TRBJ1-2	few	CASSPDRDYGYTF	TGTGCCAGCAGCCCGGACAGGGACTATGGCTACACCTTC
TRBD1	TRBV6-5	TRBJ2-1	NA	CASSSGTGNNEQFF	TGTGCCAGCAGTAGTGGGACAGGGAACAATGAGCAGTTCTTC
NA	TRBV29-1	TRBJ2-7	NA	CSVEESLSEQYF	TGCAGCGTTGAAGAATCCCTTTCCGAGCAGTACTTC
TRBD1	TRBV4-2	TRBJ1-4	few	CASSQAGDRGDEKLFF	TGTGCCAGCAGCCAAGCGGGGGACAGGGGGGACGAAAAACTGTTTTTT
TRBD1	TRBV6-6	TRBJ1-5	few	CASSLGQGHQPQHF	TGTGCCAGCAGTCTGGGACAGGGGCATCAGCCCCAGCATTTT
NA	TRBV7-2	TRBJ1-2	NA	CASRLDKFNGYTF	TGTGCCAGCAGACTTGACAAGTTTAATGGCTACACCTTC
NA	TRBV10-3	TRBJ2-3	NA	CAISDPSSGGGGNTQYF	TGTGCCATCAGTGACCCATCTAGCGGAGGGGGGGGAAATACGCAGTATTTT
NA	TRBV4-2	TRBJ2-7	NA	CASSQERDSSYEQYF	TGTGCCAGCAGCCAAGAGCGGGACAGCTCCTACGAGCAGTACTTC
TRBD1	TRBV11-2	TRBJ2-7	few	CASSRDSGYEQYF	TGTGCCAGCAGCCGGGACAGTGGCTACGAGCAGTACTTC
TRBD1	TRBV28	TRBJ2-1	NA	CASSSSGTGSRETQFF	TGTGCCAGCAGTTCTTCCGGGACAGGGTCTCGCGAGACCCAGTTCTTC
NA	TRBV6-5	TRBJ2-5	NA	CASSYQRTQETQYF	TGTGCCAGCAGTTACCAGCGGACCCAAGAGACCCAGTACTTC
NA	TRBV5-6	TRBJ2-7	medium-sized	CASSIYAGPNYEQYF	TGTGCCAGCAGCATATACGCGGGCCCAAACTACGAGCAGTACTTC
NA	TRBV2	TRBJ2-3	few	CATAQSEKSDTQYF	TGTGCCACAGCCCAGAGCGAGAAATCAGATACGCAGTATTTT
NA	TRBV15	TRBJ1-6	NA	CATSTRDSPLHF	TGTGCCACCTCCACACGGGATTCACCCCTCCACTTT
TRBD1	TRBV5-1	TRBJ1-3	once	CASSLGPTGSTGNTIYF	TGCGCCAGCAGCTTGGGGCCGACAGGGTCCACTGGAAACACCATATATTTT
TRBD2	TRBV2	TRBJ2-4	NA	CASILAGTRGDIQYF	TGTGCCAGCATACTAGCGGGGACCCGGGGGGACATTCAGTACTTC
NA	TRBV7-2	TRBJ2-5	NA	CASTRSFQETQYF	TGTGCCAGCACTAGATCGTTCCAAGAGACCCAGTACTTC
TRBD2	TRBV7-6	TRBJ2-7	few	CASSLAGTSGTYEQYF	TGTGCCAGCAGCTTAGCAGGGACTAGCGGGACCTACGAGCAGTACTTC
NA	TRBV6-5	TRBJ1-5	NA	CASSLRGVGNQPQHF	TGTGCCAGCAGTTTGCGGGGCGTAGGCAATCAGCCCCAGCATTTT
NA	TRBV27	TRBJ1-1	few	CASNRAGTGEAFF	TGTGCCAGCAACCGAGCGGGAACAGGGGAAGCTTTCTTT
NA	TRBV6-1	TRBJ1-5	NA	CASSESRGNQPQHF	TGTGCCAGCAGTGAAAGTCGGGGCAATCAGCCCCAGCATTTT
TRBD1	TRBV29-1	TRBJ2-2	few	CSTRDRGKNTGELFF	TGCAGCACAAGAGACAGGGGGAAGAACACCGGGGAGCTGTTTTTT
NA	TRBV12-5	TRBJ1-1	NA	CASGSRRELNTEAFF	TGTGCTAGTGGTTCCCGTCGAGAGTTGAACACTGAAGCTTTCTTT
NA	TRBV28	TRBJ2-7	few	CASTPPRRYEQYF	TGTGCCAGCACTCCCCCGCGGCGCTACGAGCAGTACTTC
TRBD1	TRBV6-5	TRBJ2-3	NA	CASSRTGWDTQYF	TGTGCCAGCAGTCGGACAGGGTGGGATACGCAGTATTTT